What follows is one T cell receptor beta chain and its context. This clonotype turned up a few times. The target of this receptor is not known. Base quality data are lacking; no much larger clone is found one base away. This entry belongs to a study of T cells after yellow fever vaccination (dated by TCRdb to between 2018 and 2020). Regarding the study in general: The SMART-Seq v4 Ultra Low Input RNA kit was used to prepare libraries from fractions with low cell numbers. Blood samples were taken at several timepoints before and after primary and secondary immunization, and bulk PBMC replicates and cell subsets were isolated. To track T-cell clones before and after primary and booster YFV17D yellow fever vaccination, bulk TCR alpha and beta repertoires were sequenced longitudinally. The cohort comprised two healthy male donors, one aged 18 to 30 and one aged 30 to 39 years.

The sample's treatment or condition label is to be understood as: live attenuated yellow fever vaccine strain. At each blood-draw timepoint, two biological replicates of bulk PBMCs were obtained. PBMCs were isolated from peripheral blood using a standard Ficoll-Paque protocol. TriZol was used to extract RNA from bulk PBMCs, CD4 and CD8 fractions, and dextramer-positive and dextramer-negative fractions. Its CDR3 holds 15 amino acids, cysteine through phenylalanine. The DNA shown is the 45-base CDR3, in frame from base 1. The trim is 5 bases for V and 9 bases for J, with a gap of 20 bases between the germline ends. CDR1 and CDR2 are drawn from the germline V gene: SGHDT, YYEEEE. TCR cDNA was made using 5'RACE template switching, a step that added a universal primer site and unique molecular identifiers. Priming for cDNA synthesis came from both the TCR alpha and TCR beta constant segments. Library amplification involved two PCR steps, and the second step added sample barcodes and sequencing adapters. Sequencing of libraries was done on Illumina HiSeq 2500 (2x100 bp) or NovaSeq (2x150 bp). The original pipeline was this. MIGEC was used to demultiplex reads and collapse the reads into UMI consensus sequences, and MiXCR was used for V(D)J alignment. Vaccine-responding clonotypes were defined with edgeR using replicate PBMC samples, requiring FDR below 0.01 and a log2 fold change above 5 up to day 15. Bulk clonotypes were assigned CD4 or CD8 identity according to which sequenced CD4 or CD8 repertoire held them at higher abundance. The public reads were reanalyzed by TCRdb: fastp trimming at Q25, MiXCR alignment, in-frame beta chains only. Identical CDR3 protein sequences are pooled into one entry, listed with their most common genes and DNA. The V and J calls, along with clone size, are taken from TCRdb and not from the paper's own processing. The sample has approximately 300,000 distinct CDR3 sequences on record, around 6.8% of them singletons. Of the sample, 15% to 20% falls within the top ten clones.

General study outcomes and caveats: The study included only two donors, which limits how far the findings can be generalized. Most clones expanded after primary vaccination were re-detected after the booster (almost 97% of CD4 and roughly 87% of CD8), suggesting broad memory maintenance. Compared with the primary T-cell response, the secondary T-cell response was faster but weaker, reaching its peak on day 5 rather than on day 15. FACS-sorted repertoires could contain abundant contaminating clonotypes from the bulk population, so computational filtering was required. A small fraction of clonotypes appeared in both the CD4 and CD8 compartments, likely as a result of convergent recombination.

The starting material was PBMCs, obtained around 45 days after the first yellow fever vaccination. This clonotype was obtained from a man aged 18 to 29 who received the YFV17D yellow fever vaccine. This sequence uses TRBV5-6 and TRBJ2-2, with the D call tentatively TRBD1 or TRBD2, each fitting 5 bases. The DNA sequence follows: TGTGCCAGCAGTCCCCGGGACGGAACGTTTTGGGAGCTGTTTTTT. Its translation is CASSPRDGTFWELFF. Outside the CDR3, residues come from the reference TRBV5-6 and TRBJ2-2 proteins, so the full variable domain is: DAGVTQSPTHLIKTRGQQVTLRCSPKSGHDTVSWYQQALGQGPQFIFQYYEEEERQRGNFPDRFSGHQFPNYSSELNVNALLLGDSALYLCASSPRDGTFWELFFGEGSRLTVL.